Listed below are T cell receptor beta chains from one sample, sequenced in a study of T-cell reconstitution after alpha-beta-depleted transplantation in children. Via MiXCR, TCRdb re-called the PCR reads, giving one row per CDR3 protein. The repertoire holds hundreds of thousands of distinct CDR3 sequences, with 10% to 15% as singletons. The starting material was PBMCs, mostly from graft donor cells, obtained 360 days after TCRalphabeta/CD19-depleted stem cell transplant. Receptors were obtained from a male patient between 10 and 17 years old who had a stem cell transplant for acute myeloid leukemia, so the T cells may come from the graft donor. CDR3s include the opening cysteine and the closing phenylalanine or tryptophan. The D gene is left open where the match is weak. Part of the rows lack a size; the others show once, few, many or a class for expanded clones.

TRBJ2-1,TRBD2,NA,TRBV15,CATSRRGREEQFF,TGTGCCACCAGCAGACGAGGGAGGGAAGAGCAGTTCTTC
TRBJ1-5,NA,few,TRBV7-2,CASSPIRGNQPQHF,TGTGCCAGCAGCCCTATCAGGGGCAATCAGCCCCAGCATTTT
TRBJ2-3,NA,NA,TRBV25-1,CASSNIAELTDTQYF,TGTGCCAGCAGTAACATAGCGGAACTCACAGATACGCAGTATTTT
TRBJ1-5,NA,few,TRBV20-1,CSASEGRDQPQHF,TGCAGTGCTAGTGAGGGGAGGGATCAGCCCCAGCATTTT
TRBJ2-2,NA,NA,TRBV28,CASNSYRRSTGELFF,TGTGCCAGCAATTCCTACCGTAGGAGCACCGGGGAGCTGTTTTTT
TRBJ2-7,NA,few,TRBV29-1,CSVQRQGTYEQYF,TGCAGCGTTCAGCGGCAGGGAACCTACGAGCAGTACTTC
TRBJ1-4,TRBD1,few,TRBV7-8,CASSLTGGANEKLFF,TGTGCCAGCAGCTTAACAGGGGGAGCTAATGAAAAACTGTTTTTT
TRBJ1-5,NA,NA,TRBV5-1,CASGPVRVLKGQPQHF,TGCGCCAGCGGGCCTGTCAGGGTCCTGAAGGGACAGCCCCAGCATTTT
TRBJ2-1,TRBD2,NA,TRBV10-3,CAIRTPLLAGGPREQFF,TGTGCCATCAGAACCCCACTACTAGCGGGAGGGCCTCGGGAGCAGTTCTTC
TRBJ2-7,NA,many,TRBV20-1,CSARDLQASLRYEQYF,TGCAGTGCTAGAGATCTTCAGGCTAGCCTTAGATACGAGCAGTACTTC
TRBJ2-1,TRBD2,many,TRBV6-2/TRBV6-3,CASSYIAGGPGNEQFF,TGTGCCAGCAGTTACATCGCGGGAGGGCCTGGCAATGAGCAGTTCTTC
TRBJ2-7,NA,NA,TRBV5-1,CASSPMAGVYEQYF,TGCGCCAGCAGCCCCATGGCAGGAGTCTACGAGCAGTACTTC
TRBJ1-1,TRBD1,NA,TRBV12-5,CASGLSRDRGNTEAFF,TGTGCTAGTGGTCTCTCACGCGACAGGGGGAACACTGAAGCTTTCTTT
TRBJ2-2,NA,NA,TRBV7-3,CASSLIPSIDTGELFF,TGTGCCAGCAGCTTAATCCCTAGCATCGACACCGGGGAGCTGTTTTTT
TRBJ2-3,NA,few,TRBV4-3,CASSQGGAAGDTQYF,TGCGCCAGCAGCCAAGGGGGGGCGGCGGGAGATACGCAGTATTTT
TRBJ1-1,NA,many,TRBV14,CASSQLTGRIGTEAFF,TGTGCCAGCAGCCAACTTACGGGCAGGATAGGTACTGAAGCTTTCTTT
TRBJ2-7,TRBD2,NA,TRBV20-1,CSARVTRWTSGRAWEQYF,TGCAGTGCTAGAGTCACCCGGTGGACTAGCGGGAGGGCCTGGGAGCAGTACTTC
TRBJ2-3,TRBD2,many,TRBV29-1,CSASSGRTDTQYF,TGCAGCGCGTCTAGCGGACGCACAGATACGCAGTATTTT
TRBJ1-2,NA,few,TRBV29-1,CSVPGSVGYGYTF,TGCAGCGTCCCCGGATCTGTGGGCTATGGCTACACCTTC
TRBJ2-5,NA,NA,TRBV5-4,CASSLWGVQETQYF,TGTGCCAGCAGCTTGTGGGGTGTTCAAGAGACCCAGTACTTC
TRBJ2-3,NA,few,TRBV29-1,CSVDLTPFWGTQYF,TGCAGCGTTGACCTCACTCCTTTTTGGGGAACGCAGTATTTT
TRBJ1-5,TRBD1,NA,TRBV20-1,CSKRQGGGNQPQHF,TGCAGTAAGAGACAGGGCGGTGGCAATCAGCCCCAGCATTTT
TRBJ2-5,NA,few,TRBV7-9,CASSLHTGQETQYF,TGTGCCAGCAGCCTCCACACAGGGCAAGAGACCCAGTACTTC
TRBJ2-3,NA,many,TRBV14,CASSQDRTTGPSTDTQYF,TGTGCCAGCAGCCAAGATAGGACCACCGGGCCCAGCACAGATACGCAGTATTTT
TRBJ2-5,TRBD2,NA,TRBV28,CASSALAGGRETQYF,TGTGCCAGCAGCGCCCTAGCGGGAGGCAGAGAGACCCAGTACTTC
TRBJ1-2,NA,few,TRBV7-9,CASSLVGDYTF,TGTGCCAGCAGCTTAGTAGGGGACTACACCTTC
TRBJ2-1,NA,many,TRBV29-1,CSGDDPKQFF,TGCAGCGGGGATGATCCGAAGCAGTTCTTC
TRBJ2-5,NA,NA,TRBV29-1,CSVARLDGETQYF,TGCAGCGTCGCCAGACTAGATGGAGAGACCCAGTACTTC
TRBJ2-3,NA,many,TRBV28,CASSLLRAALSTDTQYF,TGTGCCAGCAGTTTATTGAGGGCAGCGCTTAGTACAGATACGCAGTATTTT
TRBJ2-6,TRBD1,NA,TRBV20-1,CSARDKGQALGGANVLTF,TGCAGTGCTAGAGACAAAGGACAGGCCCTCGGTGGGGCCAACGTCCTGACTTTC
TRBJ2-4,TRBD2,many,TRBV5-6,CASSLVLAGDEDIQYF,TGTGCCAGCAGCTTGGTCTTAGCGGGAGACGAGGACATTCAGTACTTC
TRBJ2-7,TRBD2,NA,TRBV20-1,CSASQGLAGGAYEQYF,TGCAGTGCTAGCCAAGGACTAGCGGGAGGGGCCTACGAGCAGTACTTC
TRBJ2-3,NA,NA,TRBV20-1,CSARQRYYTDTQYF,TGCAGTGCGAGACAGCGGTACTACACAGATACGCAGTATTTT
TRBJ1-5,NA,NA,TRBV27,CASSLRGVGPQHF,TGTGCCAGCAGTTTAAGGGGGGTCGGGCCCCAGCATTTT
TRBJ2-7,NA,many,TRBV7-2,CASSLESSYEQYF,TGTGCCAGCAGCTTAGAGTCCTCCTACGAGCAGTACTTC
TRBJ2-2,TRBD2,many,TRBV10-3,CAIRPSGSSTGELFF,TGTGCCATCAGACCGAGCGGGAGCAGCACCGGGGAGCTGTTTTTT
TRBJ2-5,NA,NA,TRBV28,CASSLTLTGPPAETQYF,TGTGCCAGCAGTTTAACCCTTACGGGACCTCCGGCGGAGACCCAGTACTTC
TRBJ2-1,NA,many,TRBV7-9,CASSTVLEDEQFF,TGTGCCAGCAGCACCGTACTAGAGGATGAGCAGTTCTTC
TRBJ2-7,TRBD1,many,TRBV18,CASSNLEGAFYEQYF,TGTGCCAGCTCTAATCTAGAGGGGGCCTTCTACGAGCAGTACTTC
TRBJ2-1,TRBD2,NA,TRBV20-1,CSARILAGANEQFF,TGCAGTGCTAGAATACTAGCGGGAGCCAATGAGCAGTTCTTC
TRBJ2-2,TRBD2,many,TRBV15,CATSAGENTGELFF,TGTGCCACCTCGGCGGGGGAGAACACCGGGGAGCTGTTTTTT